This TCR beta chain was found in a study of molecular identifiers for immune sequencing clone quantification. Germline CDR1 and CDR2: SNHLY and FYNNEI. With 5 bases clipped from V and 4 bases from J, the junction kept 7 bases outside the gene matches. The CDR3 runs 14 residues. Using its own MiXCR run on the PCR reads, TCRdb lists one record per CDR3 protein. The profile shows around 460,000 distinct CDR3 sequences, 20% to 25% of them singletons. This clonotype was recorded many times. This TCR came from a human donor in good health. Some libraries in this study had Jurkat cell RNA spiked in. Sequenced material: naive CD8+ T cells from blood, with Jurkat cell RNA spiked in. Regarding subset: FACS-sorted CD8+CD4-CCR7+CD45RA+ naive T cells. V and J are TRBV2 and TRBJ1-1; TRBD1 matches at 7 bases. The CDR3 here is CASSTHRGSTEAFF. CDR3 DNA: TGTGCCAGCAGTACCCACAGGGGTAGCACTGAAGCTTTCTTT.